The entry below describes one T cell receptor beta chain. The V gene lost 3 bases and the J gene lost 3 bases, with 3 bases spanning the gap. Germline CDR1 is SGHKS and CDR2 is YYEKEE (reference sequence). This CDR3 is built from 11 residues. Assay used: immunoSEQ multiplex PCR; TCRdb lists only in-frame clones, some missing. The sample consists of about 88,000 clones, about 93% of them appearing once. This entry belongs to a study of technical replicates of blood from a few donors. This chain uses TRBV5-5 with TRBJ1-1; no clear D gene. The clonotype was recovered from a human donor in good health. The material sequenced was T cells isolated from PBMCs. CDR3 protein: CASSWHTEAFF. CDR3 bases: TGTGCCAGCAGCTGGCACACTGAAGCTTTCTTT.